The 27 T cell receptor beta chains given below trace back to one sample, sequenced in a study of blood T cell repertoires in COVID-19. Produced via immunoSEQ multiplex PCR; TCRdb's table is partial and in-frame only. The sample shows 180,000 or so clones, approximately 87% of them seen only once. Source material: peripheral blood. All receptors come from a person aged 70 to 85 with COVID-19, enrolled during active disease.

The chain joins TRBV19 to TRBJ1-5, with TRBD1 identical over 8 bases. The germline CDR1 and CDR2 sequences are LNHDA and SQIVND (reference sequence). Trimming cost V 3 bases and J 7 bases; bases outside gene matches: 8. This CDR3 contains 15 residues. The CDR3 nucleotides are TGTGCCAGTAGTATCCAAGGACAGGGAGGACAGCCCCAGCATTTT. It translates to CASSIQGQGGQPQHF.

There are a few counts of this clone. The rearrangement joins TRBV28 to TRBJ2-7, with D maybe TRBD2 (5 bases). Between the trimmed V and J ends, which lost 2 bases and 6 bases, there was a span of 14 bases. From germline, CDR1 is MDHEN and CDR2 SYDVKM. The CDR3 is 14 amino acids. The CDR3 coding sequence is TGTGCCAGCAGTTTACCCCCGTTAGGGAGCGAGCAGTACTTC. As protein: CASSLPPLGSEQYF. Based on the CDR3 plus reference TRBV28 and TRBJ2-7, the full variable domain is DVKVTQSSRYLVKRTGEKVFLECVQDMDHENMFWYRQDPGLGLRLIYFSYDVKMKEKGDIPEGYSVSREKKERFSLILESASTNQTSMYLCASSLPPLGSEQYFGPGTRLTVT.

CDR3 protein: CASSQEYGGGLFF. Here the CDR3 DNA reads TGTGCCAGCAGCCAAGAATACGGTGGTGGACTGTTTTTT. The chain has TRBV3-1 (or the pseudogene TRBV3-2) and TRBJ1-4; D not certain. Deletions cut 0 bases from V and 13 bases from J, with 12 bases between. Germline V gene lookup returns CDR1 LGHDT and CDR2 YNNKEL (reference sequence). The CDR3 extends over 13 amino acids.

The CDR3 is CASSQDDILYGYTF. The CDR3 DNA follows: TGTGCCAGCAGCCAAGATGACATACTCTATGGCTACACCTTC. The chain couples TRBV3-1 (or the pseudogene TRBV3-2) to TRBJ1-2; D not certain. Trimming removed 0 bases from V and 4 bases from J, with 9 bases in between. CDR1 LGHDT and CDR2 YNNKEL come from the germline V gene (reference sequence). The CDR3 consists of 14 residues.

This chain connects TRBV28 to TRBJ1-5, with 7 positions matching TRBD1. The V gene's germline CDR1 is MDHEN and CDR2 SYDVKM. There are 16 residues in the CDR3. J lost 4 bases, V lost 8 bases, and 14 bases had no gene match. The CDR3 spells CASCTVYRGGNQPQHF. The CDR3 coding sequence is TGTGCCAGCTGTACCGTTTACAGGGGAGGAAATCAGCCCCAGCATTTT. The variable domain in full, completed from reference TRBV28 and TRBJ1-5, reads DVKVTQSSRYLVKRTGEKVFLECVQDMDHENMFWYRQDPGLGLRLIYFSYDVKMKEKGDIPEGYSVSREKKERFSLILESASTNQTSMYLCASCTVYRGGNQPQHFGDGTRLSIL.

This clone was recorded only once. The chain has TRBV6-1 and TRBJ2-1, with TRBD1 matching over 8 bases. This CDR3 comprises 16 residues. J lost 0 bases, V lost 5 bases, and 6 bases had no gene match. CDR1 is MNHNS and CDR2 is SASEGT in the germline V gene. CDR3 nucleotide sequence: TGTGCCAGCAGTAAAGAGGGACAGGACTCCTACAATGAGCAGTTCTTC. Its translation: CASSKEGQDSYNEQFF.

This chain links TRBV27 with TRBJ2-7, with D perhaps matching TRBD1 (8 bases). The germline CDR1 and CDR2 sequences are MNHEY and SMNVEV (reference sequence). V lost 3 bases and J lost 6, with 18 bases in between. This CDR3 spans 15 amino acids. The CDR3 DNA reads as TGTGCCAGCAGTTTCTCCGACAGGGGAGGGGGCGAGCAGTACTTC. Protein: CASSFSDRGGGEQYF.

The chain recombines TRBV6-5 with TRBJ1-5; D possibly corresponds to TRBD1 (6 bases). Trimming pared 6 bases from V and 0 bases from J, leaving 12 bases between. The CDR3 has 15 residues. From germline, CDR1 is MNHEY and CDR2 SVGAGI. In DNA, the CDR3 is TGTGCCAGCAGAGCGACAGGTTATAGCAATCAGCCCCAGCATTTT. Amino acids: CASRATGYSNQPQHF.

The rearrangement links TRBV3-1 (or the pseudogene TRBV3-2) to TRBJ1-5; D is possibly TRBD1 (6 bases). Germline-derived CDR1 and CDR2 are LGHDT and YNNKEL (reference sequence). The V end was cut by 4 bases, the J end by 4 bases, with 11 bases between. This CDR3 region has 14 residues. CDR3 loop: CASSPDRRNQPQHF. The CDR3 DNA reads as TGTGCCAGCAGCCCCGACAGGAGGAATCAGCCCCAGCATTTT.

A single count supports this clone. The chain uses TRBV19 and TRBJ1-2, with 10 nucleotides matching TRBD1. Germline CDR1 is LNHDA and CDR2 is SQIVND (reference sequence). This CDR3 comprises 15 residues. Losses at the gene ends were 3 bases for V and 5 bases for J; bases not matched to a gene: 6. The CDR3 reads CASSMGQGFRYGYTF. The CDR3 DNA reads as TGTGCCAGTAGTATGGGACAGGGGTTTAGGTATGGCTACACCTTC.

The V call is TRBV18, the J call TRBJ2-3, with 9 bases lining up with TRBD2. CDR3 length equals 16 residues. Germline-derived CDR1 and CDR2 are KGHSH and LQKENI. V trimming: 6 bases; J trimming: 2 bases; junction bases outside the gene matches: 9. CDR3 protein: CASSSALAGDTDTQYF. DNA of the CDR3: TGTGCCAGCTCGTCGGCTTTAGCGGGAGACACAGATACGCAGTATTTT.

The J gene is TRBJ2-2, the V gene TRBV11-2; 8 nucleotides match TRBD2. The CDR3 contains 16 residues. After removal of 3 bases from V and 2 bases from J, the junction contained 5 bases not matched to a gene. CDR1 is SGHAT and CDR2 is FQNNGV in the germline V gene. CDR3 in DNA: TGTGCCAGCAGCTTTAGCGGGGAGCTAAACACCGGGGAGCTGTTTTTT. Residues: CASSFSGELNTGELFF.

This chain links TRBV6-5 with TRBJ2-1; 7 bases align to TRBD1. This CDR3 has 14 residues. Germline V gene sequence: CDR1 MNHEY, CDR2 SVGAGI. V gave up 8 bases and J gave up 3 bases; unmatched junction bases: 7. This CDR3 is CASRRDRDYNEQFF. The CDR3 bases are TGTGCCAGCCGCCGGGACAGAGACTACAATGAGCAGTTCTTC.

The rearrangement links TRBV7-9 to TRBJ2-5, with a possible D match to TRBD1 (5 bases). CDR1 is SEHNR, CDR2 FQNEAQ, per germline (reference sequence). V was pared by 5 bases and J by 1 base, with 8 bases between. The CDR3 contains 13 residues. Here the CDR3 DNA reads TGTGCCAGCAGCCTTGACAGCCAAGAGACCCAGTACTTC. This gives the protein CASSLDSQETQYF.

The chain joins TRBV28 to TRBJ2-6; no clear D gene. Looked up from germline, CDR1 is MDHEN and CDR2 is SYDVKM. Trimming shortened V by 3 bases and J by 0 bases, and 12 bases separated the two germline ends. This CDR3 contains 17 residues. CDR3: CASSLAPPPSGANVLTF. The CDR3 region has the DNA TGTGCCAGCAGTTTGGCCCCTCCTCCCTCTGGGGCCAACGTCCTGACTTTC.

V and J are TRBV30 and TRBJ1-6, with D tentatively TRBD1 (6 bases). V was clipped by 5 bases and J by 6 bases, with 8 bases between them. This CDR3 has 12 residues. Per germline, CDR1 GTSNPN and CDR2 SVGIG (reference sequence). The CDR3 spells CAWDRSNSPLHF. The CDR3 DNA follows: TGTGCCTGGGACAGGAGTAATTCACCCCTCCACTTT.

V usage is TRBV21-1 and J usage is TRBJ2-6; TRBD1 reflects the table's D call only, with no check against the DNA. TRBV21-1 is a recognized pseudogene. The CDR3 loop spans 18 amino acids. Here the CDR3 DNA reads TGTGCCAGCAGCAGGGCTCATGTAAAAAATCCTGGGGCCAACGTCCTGACTTTC. Its translation is CASSRAHVKNPGANVLTF.

The chain joins TRBV2 to TRBJ1-4, with D uncertain. Between the trimmed V and J ends, which lost 10 bases and 3 bases, there was a span of 21 bases. This CDR3 has 16 amino acids. Germline CDR1 reads SNHLY; CDR2 reads FYNNEI. The chain's CDR3 is CATQGKGAGPNEKLFF. CDR3 DNA: TGTGCCACCCAAGGAAAAGGAGCGGGCCCTAATGAAAAACTGTTTTTT.

V and J are TRBV7-2 and TRBJ2-1, with 9 positions matching TRBD2. Trimming removed 1 base from V and 9 bases from J; junction bases left unmatched: 4. Germline loops: CDR1 SGHTA, CDR2 FQGNSA. The CDR3 sequence is 14 residues long. DNA for the CDR3: TGTGCCAGCAGCTTAGGGCTAGCGGGAACTGAGCAGTTCTTC. This gives the protein CASSLGLAGTEQFF.

The rearrangement joins TRBV5-1 to TRBJ2-2; TRBD2 matches 9 bases. Unmatched junction bases numbered 8, after V lost 4 bases and J lost 4 bases. CDR3 length equals 16 residues. Germline-derived CDR1 and CDR2 are SGHRS and YFSETQ. Written as DNA, the CDR3 is TGCGCCAGCAGCATCTTAGCGGGAGAACCCACCGGGGAGCTGTTTTTT. This sequence encodes CASSILAGEPTGELFF.

The chain uses TRBV28 and TRBJ1-6; 8 bases agree with TRBD1. Per the germline V gene, CDR1 is MDHEN and CDR2 is SYDVKM. Trimming cost V 6 bases and J 14 bases; bases outside gene matches: 15. The CDR3 loop spans 15 amino acids. The CDR3 DNA reads TGTGCCAGCAGGTCTTATACAGGGGGGGGTCGGGCCCTCCACTTT. Encoded protein: CASRSYTGGGRALHF. The full variable domain, rest sourced from reference TRBV28 and TRBJ1-6, is DVKVTQSSRYLVKRTGEKVFLECVQDMDHENMFWYRQDPGLGLRLIYFSYDVKMKEKGDIPEGYSVSREKKERFSLILESASTNQTSMYLCASRSYTGGGRALHFGNGTRLTVT.

The chain uses TRBV7-3 and TRBJ1-3, with 7 bases identical to TRBD1. Per germline, CDR1 SGHTA and CDR2 FQGTGA. The junction had 2 bases not matched to a gene; V was cut back by 3 bases and J by 0 bases. CDR3 length: 15 amino acids. The CDR3 DNA reads as TGTGCCAGCAGCTTGACAGGGAACTCTGGAAACACCATATATTTT. Protein sequence: CASSLTGNSGNTIYF.

The chain carries TRBV6-5 and TRBJ2-1; D possibly corresponds to TRBD2 (6 bases). With 0 bases removed from V and 5 bases from J, the gap between germline ends came to 11 bases. The CDR3 has 15 amino acids. Germline CDR1 MNHEY, CDR2 SVGAGI. The DNA of the CDR3 is TGTGCCAGCAGTTACTCAGCGGGTCTAAACAATGAGCAGTTCTTC. Amino acids: CASSYSAGLNNEQFF.

V gene TRBV7-3 combines with J gene TRBJ2-3; 7 bases match TRBD2. After removal of 2 bases from V and 5 bases from J, the junction contained 4 bases not matched to a gene. The CDR3 extends over 14 amino acids. Per germline, CDR1 SGHTA and CDR2 FQGTGA. CDR3 coding DNA: TGTGCCAGCAGCTTAGACCCTAGCGGAGATACGCAGTATTTT. Translating gives CASSLDPSGDTQYF.

This chain uses TRBV27 with TRBJ2-1; D is ambiguous. The V end was cut by 6 bases, the J end by 5 bases, with 14 bases between. In germline, CDR1 is MNHEY, CDR2 SMNVEV (reference sequence). The CDR3 is 14 residues long. CDR3 in DNA: TGTGCCAGCAGAACAGTTCTATTCCACAATGAGCAGTTCTTC. This translates into CASRTVLFHNEQFF.

This clone was recorded once. V usage is TRBV7-9 and J usage is TRBJ1-4, with D possibly TRBD1 on 6 matching bases. V lost 1 base, J lost 2 bases, and 11 bases lay in between. Looked up from germline, CDR1 is SEHNR and CDR2 is FQNEAQ (reference sequence). The CDR3 has 16 residues. Here the CDR3 DNA reads TGTGCCAGCAGCTTAGGACAGGCGTCGACTAATGAAAAACTGTTTTTT. The encoded protein is CASSLGQASTNEKLFF.

This clone appeared a single time. The rearrangement links TRBV6-5 to TRBJ2-3, with TRBD2 matching 7 bases. The V and J ends lost 6 bases and 1 base, in that order; junction bases with no gene match: 7. The germline V gene has CDR1 MNHEY and CDR2 SVGAGI. The CDR3 has 15 amino acids. In nucleotides, the CDR3 is TGTGCCAGCAGCCCCCTGGGGGGGGGCACAGATACGCAGTATTTT. Its translation is CASSPLGGGTDTQYF.